The clone carrying this T cell receptor (beta chain) was seen at least ten times. As originally analysed: Estimated nucleated cell counts came from reference gene primer amplification. Libraries were prepared by immunoSEQ multiplex PCR; TCRdb keeps only in-frame clonotypes and omits some of them. V and J calls and clone size are those listed in that table; D and trimming were worked out from the DNA. The table shows fewer than 250,000 clones, with roughly 82% occurring only once. The data stem from a study of blood T cell repertoires in COVID-19. Study background: Donors in the United States, Italy and Spain gave samples during acute or convalescent COVID-19. T cells, B-cell-depleted T cells, or PBMCs supplied cDNA or gDNA.

Sequenced material: peripheral blood. The clonotype comes from a woman aged 70 to 79 with acute or convalescent COVID-19.

The CDR3 DNA follows: TGTGCCAGCAGTACAACAGGGACATTGGCTGGAAACACCATATATTTT. As protein: CASSTTGTLAGNTIYF. This sequence joins TRBV5-6 and TRBJ1-3; D might be TRBD1 (6 bases). The CDR3 loop spans 16 amino acids. The V gene's germline CDR1 is SGHDT and CDR2 YYEEEE. The V end lost 5 bases, the J end lost 2 bases, and 17 bases lay between the germline ends.